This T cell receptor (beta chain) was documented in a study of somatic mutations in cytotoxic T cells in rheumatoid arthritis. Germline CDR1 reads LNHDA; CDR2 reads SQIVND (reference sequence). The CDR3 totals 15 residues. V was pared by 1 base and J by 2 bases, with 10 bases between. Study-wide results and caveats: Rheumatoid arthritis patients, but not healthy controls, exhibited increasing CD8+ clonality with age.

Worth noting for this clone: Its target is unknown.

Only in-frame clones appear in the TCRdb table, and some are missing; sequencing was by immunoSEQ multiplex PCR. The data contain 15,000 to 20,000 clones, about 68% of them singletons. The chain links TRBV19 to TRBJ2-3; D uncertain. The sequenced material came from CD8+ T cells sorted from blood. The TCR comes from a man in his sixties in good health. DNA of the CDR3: TGTGCCAGTAGTATAGTTGGCGGCCCCACAGATACGCAGTATTTT. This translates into CASSIVGGPTDTQYF.